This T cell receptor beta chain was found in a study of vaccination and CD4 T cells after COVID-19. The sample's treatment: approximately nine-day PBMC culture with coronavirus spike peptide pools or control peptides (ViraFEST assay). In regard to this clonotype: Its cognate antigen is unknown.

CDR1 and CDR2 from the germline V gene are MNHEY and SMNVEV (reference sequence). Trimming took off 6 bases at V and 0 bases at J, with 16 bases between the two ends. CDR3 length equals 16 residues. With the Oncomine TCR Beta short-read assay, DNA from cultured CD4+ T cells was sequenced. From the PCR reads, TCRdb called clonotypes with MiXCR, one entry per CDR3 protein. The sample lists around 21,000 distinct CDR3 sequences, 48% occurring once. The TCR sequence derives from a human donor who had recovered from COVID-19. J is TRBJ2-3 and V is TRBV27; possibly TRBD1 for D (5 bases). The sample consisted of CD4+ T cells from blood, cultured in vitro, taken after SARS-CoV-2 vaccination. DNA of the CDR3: TGTGCCAGCAGGCCTCGGTGGCAGGGAAGCACAGATACGCAGTATTTT. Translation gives CASRPRWQGSTDTQYF.